Listed below are T cell receptor beta chains from one sample, sequenced in a study of siplizumab effects on memory and regulatory T cells. Clones were read by immunoSEQ multiplex PCR, and TCRdb kept only the in-frame ones, dropping some. Seen here are about 100,000 clones, around 94% observed once, and the top ten hold 1% to 1.5%. The sequenced material came from non-Treg CD4+ T cells sorted from blood. These receptor sequences come from a human donor in good health. CDR3s include the opening cysteine and the closing phenylalanine or tryptophan. D genes are given only for firm matches. Only part of the rows carry a size: once, few, many, or a class if the clone is expanded.

>TRBV5-1|once|TRBD1|TRBJ2-3
TGCGCCAGCAGCGAAGGAACAGGGGGCGCTGGCACAGATACGCAGTATTTT
CASSEGTGGAGTDTQYF
>TRBV19|-|-|TRBJ1-2
TGTGCCAGTAGTCCTCCAGATTACCTTAACTATGGCTACACCTTC
CASSPPDYLNYGYTF
>TRBV29-1|-|-|TRBJ2-3
TGCAGCGTTGAAGAGGGGACAGATACGCAGTATTTT
CSVEEGTDTQYF
>TRBV19|-|TRBD1|TRBJ2-1
TGTGCCAGTATCGGACAGGTATACAATGAGCAGTTCTTC
CASIGQVYNEQFF
>TRBV20-1|-|TRBD1|TRBJ2-3
TGCAGTGCAACAGGGGTAGATACGCAGTATTTT
CSATGVDTQYF
>TRBV2|-|-|TRBJ2-4
TGTGCCAGCAGTGTTTCCGGGGGCGCTTCCAAAAACATTCAGTACTTC
CASSVSGGASKNIQYF
>TRBV2|once|TRBD1|TRBJ1-2
TGTGCCAGCAGTATAGGGACAGGGAACTATGGCTACACCTTC
CASSIGTGNYGYTF
>TRBV28|-|-|TRBJ1-2
TGTGCCAGCAGTACAGGGTATGGCTACACCTTC
CASSTGYGYTF
>TRBV18|once|-|TRBJ1-2
TGTGCCAGCTATCCCCCGGGACTGCTAACGGTTGGCTACACCTTC
CASYPPGLLTVGYTF
>TRBV11-1|-|-|TRBJ2-1
TGTGCCAGCAGCTTGCTTCTTCCAGGGACGAATGAGCAGTTCTTC
CASSLLLPGTNEQFF
>TRBV9|once|-|TRBJ2-2
TGTGCCAGCAGCCCAGACTTCGGCACCGGGGAGCTGTTTTTT
CASSPDFGTGELFF
>TRBV28|once|TRBD1|TRBJ2-3
TGTGCCAGCAGAACCCTGGGGACAGAACGCACAGATACGCAGTATTTT
CASRTLGTERTDTQYF
>TRBV6-6|once|-|TRBJ2-5
TGTGCCAGCAGCCAGACTGAGCGAGAGACCCAGTACTTC
CASSQTERETQYF
>TRBV27|-|-|TRBJ2-7
TGTGCCAGCAGTTTTGGGGCCTTGGGAGCCTCTTCCCACTACGAGCAGTACTTC
CASSFGALGASSHYEQYF
>TRBV28|-|-|TRBJ1-6
TGTGCCAGTTTAGGAGGGGATAATTCACCCCTCCACTTT
CASLGGDNSPLHF
>TRBV11-3|-|-|TRBJ2-4
TGTGCCAGCAGCTCTACCTCCGCCAAAAACATTCAGTACTTC
CASSSTSAKNIQYF
>TRBV28|-|-|TRBJ2-1
TGTGCCAGCAGCCCACCTAGGTCAGCTAGTGGGCATGAGCAGTTCTTC
CASSPPRSASGHEQFF
>TRBV19|-|-|TRBJ2-7
TGTGCCAGTAGTCGGACCCCCCCAGGGTCCGACGAGCAGTACTTC
CASSRTPPGSDEQYF
>TRBV28|-|TRBD1|TRBJ1-2
TGTGCCAGCACGACAGGGAACTTCCAAGATGGCTACACCTTC
CASTTGNFQDGYTF
>TRBV19|once|-|TRBJ2-4
TGTGCCAGTAGTATATTGGGGGAAAACATTCAGTACTTC
CASSILGENIQYF
>TRBV28|-|-|TRBJ1-4
TGTGCCAGCAGTTCGGGAGGGGATGAAAAACTGTTTTTT
CASSSGGDEKLFF
>TRBV5-6|-|-|TRBJ2-5
TGTGCCAGCAGCCTACAAGAGACCCAGTACTTC
CASSLQETQYF